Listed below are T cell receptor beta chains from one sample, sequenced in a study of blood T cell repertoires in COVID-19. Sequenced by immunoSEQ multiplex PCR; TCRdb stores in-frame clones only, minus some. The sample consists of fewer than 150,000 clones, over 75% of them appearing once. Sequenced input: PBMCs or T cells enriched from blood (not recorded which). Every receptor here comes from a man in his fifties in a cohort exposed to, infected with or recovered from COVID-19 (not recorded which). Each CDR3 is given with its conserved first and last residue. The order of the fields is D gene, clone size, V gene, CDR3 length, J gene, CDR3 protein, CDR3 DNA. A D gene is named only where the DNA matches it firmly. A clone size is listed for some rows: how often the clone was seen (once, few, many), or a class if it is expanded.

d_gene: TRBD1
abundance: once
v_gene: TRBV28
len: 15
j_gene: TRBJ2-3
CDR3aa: CASSPSGTGSDTQYF
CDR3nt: TGTGCCAGCAGTCCCTCCGGGACAGGGTCAGATACGCAGTATTTT

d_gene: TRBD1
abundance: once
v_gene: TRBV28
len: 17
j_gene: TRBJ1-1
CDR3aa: CASSLDRGNGMNTEAFF
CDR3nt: TGTGCCAGCAGTTTGGACAGGGGAAATGGCATGAACACTGAAGCTTTCTTT

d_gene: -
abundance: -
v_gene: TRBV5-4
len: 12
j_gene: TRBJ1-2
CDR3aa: CASSLLGYGYTF
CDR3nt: TGTGCCAGCAGCTTGCTAGGCTATGGCTACACCTTC

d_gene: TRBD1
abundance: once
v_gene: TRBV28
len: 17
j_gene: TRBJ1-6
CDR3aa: CASSLRTGGGSRSPLHF
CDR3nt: TGTGCCAGCAGTCTCCGGACAGGGGGCGGGTCCCGTTCACCCCTCCACTTT

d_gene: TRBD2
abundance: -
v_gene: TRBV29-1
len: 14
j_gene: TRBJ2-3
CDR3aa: CSVAEAGGPDTQYF
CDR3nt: TGCAGCGTTGCCGAAGCGGGAGGTCCAGATACGCAGTATTTT

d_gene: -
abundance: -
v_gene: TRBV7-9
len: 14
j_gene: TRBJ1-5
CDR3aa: CASSLGGSHQPQHF
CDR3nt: TGTGCCAGCAGCTTAGGAGGGTCGCATCAGCCCCAGCATTTT

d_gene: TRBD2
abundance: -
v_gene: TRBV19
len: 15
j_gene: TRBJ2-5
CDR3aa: CASSTGTSSQETQYF
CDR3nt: TGTGCCAGTAGTACCGGGACTAGCAGCCAAGAGACCCAGTACTTC

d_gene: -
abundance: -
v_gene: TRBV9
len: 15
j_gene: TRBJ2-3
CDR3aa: CASSPRPGSTDTQYF
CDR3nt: TGTGCCAGCAGCCCGCGGCCGGGGAGCACAGATACGCAGTATTTT

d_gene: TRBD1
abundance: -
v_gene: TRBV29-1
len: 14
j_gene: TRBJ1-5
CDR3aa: CSVGGATGGQPQHF
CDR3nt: TGCAGCGTTGGGGGGGCTACAGGGGGACAGCCCCAGCATTTT

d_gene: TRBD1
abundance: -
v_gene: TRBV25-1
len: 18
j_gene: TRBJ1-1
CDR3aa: CASSGLGGGAPMNTEAFF
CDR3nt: TGTGCCAGCAGTGGCCTAGGGGGCGGTGCGCCCATGAACACTGAAGCTTTCTTT

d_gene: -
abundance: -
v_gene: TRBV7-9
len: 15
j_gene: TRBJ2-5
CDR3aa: CASTRLVQGSGTQYF
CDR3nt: TGTGCCAGCACCCGACTCGTCCAGGGGTCGGGGACCCAGTACTTC

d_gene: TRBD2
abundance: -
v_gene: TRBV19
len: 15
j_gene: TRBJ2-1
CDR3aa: CASSKTSGGQGEQFF
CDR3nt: TGTGCCAGTAGTAAAACTAGCGGGGGACAAGGTGAGCAGTTCTTC

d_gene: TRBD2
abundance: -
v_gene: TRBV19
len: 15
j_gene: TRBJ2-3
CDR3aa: CASSRTSGITDTQYF
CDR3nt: TGTGCCAGTAGTAGGACTAGCGGAATCACAGATACGCAGTATTTT

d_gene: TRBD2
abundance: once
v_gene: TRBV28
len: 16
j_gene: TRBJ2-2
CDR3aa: CASSLGLAGVVGELFF
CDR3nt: TGTGCCAGCAGTTTAGGGCTAGCGGGAGTGGTCGGGGAGCTGTTTTTT

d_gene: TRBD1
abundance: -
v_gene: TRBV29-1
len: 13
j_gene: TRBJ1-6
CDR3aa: CSVGGGNNSPLHF
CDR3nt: TGCAGCGTTGGAGGGGGCAATAATTCACCCCTCCACTTT

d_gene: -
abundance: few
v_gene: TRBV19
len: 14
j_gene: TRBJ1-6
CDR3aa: CATQPQVPNSPLHF
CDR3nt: TGTGCCACACAACCCCAGGTTCCTAATTCACCCCTCCACTTT

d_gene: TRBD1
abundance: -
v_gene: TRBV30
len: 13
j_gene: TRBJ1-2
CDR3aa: CAWTRDRLYGYTF
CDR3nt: TGTGCCTGGACCAGGGACAGGCTTTATGGCTACACCTTC

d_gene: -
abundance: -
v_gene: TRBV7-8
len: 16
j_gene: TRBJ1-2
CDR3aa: CASSLDRGGINYGYTF
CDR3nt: TGTGCCAGCAGCTTAGATCGGGGGGGGATCAACTATGGCTACACCTTC

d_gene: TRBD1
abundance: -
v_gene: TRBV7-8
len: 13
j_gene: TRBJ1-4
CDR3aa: CASSSGQREKLFF
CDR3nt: TGTGCCAGCAGCTCGGGACAGCGTGAAAAACTGTTTTTT

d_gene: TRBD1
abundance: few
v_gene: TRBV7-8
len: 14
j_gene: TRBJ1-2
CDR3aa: CASSLGTGRYGYTF
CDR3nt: TGTGCCAGCAGCTTAGGGACAGGACGCTATGGCTACACCTTC

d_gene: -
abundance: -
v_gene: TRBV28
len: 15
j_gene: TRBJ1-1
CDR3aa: CASSSGGQPNTEAFF
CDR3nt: TGTGCCAGCAGTTCCGGAGGACAGCCGAACACTGAAGCTTTCTTT

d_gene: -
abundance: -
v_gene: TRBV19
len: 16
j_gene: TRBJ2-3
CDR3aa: CASRAWGDSPTDTQYF
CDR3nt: TGTGCCAGTAGGGCCTGGGGGGACAGCCCCACAGATACGCAGTATTTT

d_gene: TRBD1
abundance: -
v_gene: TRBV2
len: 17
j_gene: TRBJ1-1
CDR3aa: CASSVGQGLVMNTEAFF
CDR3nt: TGTGCCAGCAGTGTTGGACAGGGGCTGGTTATGAACACTGAAGCTTTCTTT

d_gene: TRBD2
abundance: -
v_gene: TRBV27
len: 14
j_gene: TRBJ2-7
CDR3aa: CASSFGGLAGVQYF
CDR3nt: TGTGCCAGCAGTTTTGGTGGACTAGCGGGAGTACAGTACTTC

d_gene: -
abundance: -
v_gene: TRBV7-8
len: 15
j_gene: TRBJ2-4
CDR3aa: CASSVTELAKNIQYF
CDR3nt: TGTGCCAGCAGCGTGACAGAGCTAGCCAAAAACATTCAGTACTTC

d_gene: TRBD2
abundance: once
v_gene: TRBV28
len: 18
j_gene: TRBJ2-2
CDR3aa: CASSQGTSGRMNTGELFF
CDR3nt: TGTGCCAGCAGCCAAGGGACTAGCGGGAGGATGAACACCGGGGAGCTGTTTTTT

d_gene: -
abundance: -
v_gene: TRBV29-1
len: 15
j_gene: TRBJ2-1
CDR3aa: CSVEERGNRGDEQFF
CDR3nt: TGCAGCGTTGAAGAGCGGGGGAACAGGGGGGATGAGCAGTTCTTC

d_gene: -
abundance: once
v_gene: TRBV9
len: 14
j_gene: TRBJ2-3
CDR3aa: CASSVESATDTQYF
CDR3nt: TGTGCCAGCAGCGTAGAGTCTGCGACAGATACGCAGTATTTT